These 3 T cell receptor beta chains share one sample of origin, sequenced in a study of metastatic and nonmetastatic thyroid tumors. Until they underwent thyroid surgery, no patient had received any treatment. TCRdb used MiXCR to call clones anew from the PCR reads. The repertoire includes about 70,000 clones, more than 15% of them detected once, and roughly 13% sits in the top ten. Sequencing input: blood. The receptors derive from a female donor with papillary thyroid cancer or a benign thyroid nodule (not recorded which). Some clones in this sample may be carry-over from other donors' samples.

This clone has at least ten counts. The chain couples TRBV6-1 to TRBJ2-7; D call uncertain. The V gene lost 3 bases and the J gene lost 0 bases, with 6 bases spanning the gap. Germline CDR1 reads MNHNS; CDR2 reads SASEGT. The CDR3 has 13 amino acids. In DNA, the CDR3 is TGTGCCAGCAGTGACAACTTCTCCTACGAGCAGTACTTC. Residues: CASSDNFSYEQYF.

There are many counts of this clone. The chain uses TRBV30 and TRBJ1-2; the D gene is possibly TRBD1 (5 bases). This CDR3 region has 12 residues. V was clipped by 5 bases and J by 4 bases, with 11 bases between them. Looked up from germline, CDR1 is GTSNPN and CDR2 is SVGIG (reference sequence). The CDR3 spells CAWVDRAYGYTF. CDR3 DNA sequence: TGTGCCTGGGTTGACAGAGCCTATGGCTACACCTTC.

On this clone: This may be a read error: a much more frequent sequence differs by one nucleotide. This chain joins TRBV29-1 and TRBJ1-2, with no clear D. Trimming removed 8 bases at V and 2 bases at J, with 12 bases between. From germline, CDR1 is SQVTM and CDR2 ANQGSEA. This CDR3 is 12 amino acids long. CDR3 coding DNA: TGCAGCTCGTTTGAACAGAACTATGGCTACACCTTC. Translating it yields CSSFEQNYGYTF.